These T cell receptor beta chains were read from a single sample in a study of blood T cell repertoires in COVID-19. The assay was immunoSEQ multiplex PCR, and TCRdb's table has in-frame clones only and misses some. The sample contains about 130,000 clones, approximately 74% of which appear only once. The sequenced material came from peripheral blood. These receptor sequences come from a man between 60 and 75 years old with acute or convalescent COVID-19. Both conserved end residues are part of each CDR3. The D gene is left open where the match is weak. Expanded clones are given a class, and other clones once, few, many or no size at all.

>TRBJ1-4|TRBV21-1|once|NA
CASSKGESCQGDEKLFF
TGTGCCAGCAGCAAAGGAGAGTCCTGCCAAGGGGATGAAAAACTGTTTTTT
>TRBJ2-1|TRBV14|few|TRBD1
CASSQMGQGIYNEQFF
TGTGCCAGCAGCCAAATGGGACAGGGGATCTACAATGAGCAGTTCTTC
>TRBJ1-4|TRBV29-1|NA|NA
CSVAVQRSNEKLFF
TGCAGCGTGGCCGTCCAACGGAGTAATGAAAAACTGTTTTTT
>TRBJ2-3|TRBV14|NA|NA
CASSQYTDTQYF
TGTGCCAGCAGCCAATATACAGATACGCAGTATTTT
>TRBJ1-4|TRBV2|few|TRBD1
CASSEFGQGASEKLFF
TGTGCCAGCAGCGAATTCGGACAGGGGGCAAGTGAAAAACTGTTTTTT
>TRBJ2-7|TRBV12-5|few|TRBD1
CASGHDRGLSYEQYF
TGTGCTAGTGGTCACGACAGGGGCCTCTCCTACGAGCAGTACTTC
>TRBJ2-7|TRBV6-5|NA|NA
CASMVSELIPLEQYF
TGTGCCAGCATGGTTTCCGAGCTCATACCCCTCGAGCAGTACTTC
>TRBJ2-7|TRBV3-1/TRBV3-2|NA|TRBD1
CASSQDRLSSYEQYF
TGTGCCAGCAGCCAGGACAGGCTAAGCTCCTACGAGCAGTACTTC
>TRBJ2-5|TRBV11-3|NA|TRBD2
CASSPGGAGVFRETQYF
TGTGCCAGCAGCCCGGGGGGAGCGGGAGTTTTTAGGGAGACCCAGTACTTC
>TRBJ2-4|TRBV2|NA|TRBD1
CASSADRGNKNIQYF
TGTGCCAGCAGTGCTGACAGGGGAAACAAAAACATTCAGTACTTC
>TRBJ2-6|TRBV7-3|once|TRBD1
CASSLMGQRLGNSGANVLTF
TGTGCCAGCAGCTTAATGGGACAGAGGTTAGGTAACTCTGGGGCCAACGTCCTGACTTTC
>TRBJ1-5|TRBV10-2|few|NA
CASSEAGVNQPQHF
TGCGCCAGCAGTGAGGCGGGGGTAAATCAGCCCCAGCATTTT